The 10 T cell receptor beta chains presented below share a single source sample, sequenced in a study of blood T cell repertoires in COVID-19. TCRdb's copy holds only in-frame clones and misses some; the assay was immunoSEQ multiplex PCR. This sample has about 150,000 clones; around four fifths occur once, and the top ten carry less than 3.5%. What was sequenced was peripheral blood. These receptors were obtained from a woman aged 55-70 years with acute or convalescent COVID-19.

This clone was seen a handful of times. CDR3 loop: CASSLTSGTDTQYF. In nucleotides, the CDR3 is TGTGCCAGCAGCTTGACCAGCGGCACAGATACGCAGTATTTT. J is TRBJ2-3 and V is TRBV7-9; D unclear. Germline V gene lookup returns CDR1 SEHNR and CDR2 FQNEAQ (reference sequence). Between the trimmed V and J ends, which lost 3 bases and 1 base, there was a span of 8 bases. CDR3 length equals 14 residues.

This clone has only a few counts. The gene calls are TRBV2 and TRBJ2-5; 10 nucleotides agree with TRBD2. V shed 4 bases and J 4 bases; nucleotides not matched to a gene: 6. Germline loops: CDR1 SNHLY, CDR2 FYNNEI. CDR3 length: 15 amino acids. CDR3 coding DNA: TGTGCCAGCAGTGGGCTAGCGGGGGCCGGAGAGACCCAGTACTTC. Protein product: CASSGLAGAGETQYF.

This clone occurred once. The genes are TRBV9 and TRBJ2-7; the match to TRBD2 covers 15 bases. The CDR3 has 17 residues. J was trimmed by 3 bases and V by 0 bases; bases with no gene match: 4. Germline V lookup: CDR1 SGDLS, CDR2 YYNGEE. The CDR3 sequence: CASSVGGTSGGIYEQYF. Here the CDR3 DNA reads TGTGCCAGCAGCGTAGGAGGGACTAGCGGGGGGATCTACGAGCAGTACTTC.

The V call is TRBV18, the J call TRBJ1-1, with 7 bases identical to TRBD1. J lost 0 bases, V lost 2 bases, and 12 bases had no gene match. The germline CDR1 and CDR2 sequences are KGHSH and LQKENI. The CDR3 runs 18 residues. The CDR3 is CASSPLPPTGKVNTEAFF. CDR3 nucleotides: TGTGCCAGCTCACCATTACCTCCGACAGGGAAAGTGAACACTGAAGCTTTCTTT.

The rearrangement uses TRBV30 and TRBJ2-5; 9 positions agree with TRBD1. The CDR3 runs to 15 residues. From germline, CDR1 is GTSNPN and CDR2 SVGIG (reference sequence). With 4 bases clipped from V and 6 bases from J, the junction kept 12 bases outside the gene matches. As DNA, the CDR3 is TGTGCCTGGATCTTTCCCGGGACAGGGAAAAAGACCCAGTACTTC. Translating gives CAWIFPGTGKKTQYF.

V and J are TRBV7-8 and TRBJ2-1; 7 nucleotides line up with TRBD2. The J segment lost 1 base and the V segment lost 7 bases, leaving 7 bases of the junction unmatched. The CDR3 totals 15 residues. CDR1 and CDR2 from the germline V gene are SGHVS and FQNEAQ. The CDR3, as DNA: TGTGCCAGCACCGACCCGGGACTATCCTACAATGAGCAGTTCTTC. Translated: CASTDPGLSYNEQFF. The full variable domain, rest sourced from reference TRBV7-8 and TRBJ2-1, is GAGVSQSPRYKVAKRGQDVALRCDPISGHVSLFWYQQALGQGPEFLTYFQNEAQLDKSGLPSDRFFAERPEGSVSTLKIQRTQQEDSAVYLCASTDPGLSYNEQFFGPGTRLTVL.

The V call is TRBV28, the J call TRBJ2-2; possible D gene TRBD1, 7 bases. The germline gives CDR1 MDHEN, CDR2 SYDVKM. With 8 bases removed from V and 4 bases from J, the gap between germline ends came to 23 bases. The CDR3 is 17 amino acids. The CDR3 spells CASVRGRGTLGTGELFF. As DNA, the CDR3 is TGTGCCAGCGTTCGGGGCAGGGGGACTTTAGGCACCGGGGAGCTGTTTTTT.

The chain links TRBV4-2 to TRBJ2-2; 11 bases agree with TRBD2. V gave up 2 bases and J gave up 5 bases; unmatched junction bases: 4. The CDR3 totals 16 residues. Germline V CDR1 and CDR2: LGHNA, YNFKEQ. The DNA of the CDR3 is TGTGCCAGCAGCCAATTTAGCGGGGGGGTTACCGGGGAGCTGTTTTTT. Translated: CASSQFSGGVTGELFF.

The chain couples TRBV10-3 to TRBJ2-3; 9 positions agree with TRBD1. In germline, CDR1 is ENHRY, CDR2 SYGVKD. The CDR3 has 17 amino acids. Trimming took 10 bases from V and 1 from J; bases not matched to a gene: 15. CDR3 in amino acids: CASRPIDRGYGTDTQYF. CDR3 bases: TGTGCCAGCCGGCCAATCGACAGGGGGTATGGCACAGATACGCAGTATTTT.

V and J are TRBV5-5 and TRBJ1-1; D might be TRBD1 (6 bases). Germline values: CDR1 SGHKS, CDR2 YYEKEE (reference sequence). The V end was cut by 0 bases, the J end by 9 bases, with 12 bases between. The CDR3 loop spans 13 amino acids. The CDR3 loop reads CASSLEPQGKAFF. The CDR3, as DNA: TGTGCCAGCAGCTTGGAGCCTCAGGGGAAAGCTTTCTTT.